A single sample gave rise to the 10 T cell receptor beta chains below, sequenced in a study of OX40 agonist ivuxolimab in advanced cancers. The data were produced by immunoSEQ multiplex PCR, yet TCRdb's version contains in-frame clones alone and is incomplete. In the table there are 50,000 to 65,000 clones, about 90% of which are singletons. The sample consisted of CD4+ or CD8+ T cells sorted from blood, taken in a trial of the OX40 agonist ivuxolimab. Receptors originate from an adult with an advanced solid tumor such as melanoma, head and neck, liver or kidney cancer.

The rearrangement uses TRBV7-6 and TRBJ2-3, with a tentative D call TRBD1 (6 bases). This CDR3 has 16 residues. CDR1 is SGHVS, CDR2 FNYEAQ, per germline. V dropped 1 base and J dropped 2 bases, with 13 bases sitting between them. The CDR3: CASSLESQGNTDTQYF. As DNA, the CDR3 is TGTGCCAGCAGCTTAGAGAGTCAGGGGAACACAGATACGCAGTATTTT. Full variable domain (outside the CDR3, taken from reference TRBV7-6 and TRBJ2-3): GAGVSQSPRYKVTKRGQDVALRCDPISGHVSLYWYRQALGQGPEFLTYFNYEAQQDKSGLPNDRFSAERPEGSISTLTIQRTEQRDSAMYRCASSLESQGNTDTQYFGPGTRLTVL.

The chain couples TRBV28 to TRBJ2-2; no definite D call. Per the germline V gene, CDR1 is MDHEN and CDR2 is SYDVKM. CDR3 length equals 15 residues. V was cut by 5 bases and J by 5 bases, with 15 bases left in between. The CDR3 DNA is TGTGCCAGCAGTCTAACATCCTGGGAAACCGGGGAGCTGTTTTTT. This codes for CASSLTSWETGELFF.

The chain is built from TRBV27 and TRBJ1-5; D is uncertain. CDR3 length: 15 residues. Germline V gene data show CDR1 as MNHEY and CDR2 as SMNVEV (reference sequence). V lost 0 bases and J 7 bases, leaving 13 bases between the germline ends. CDR3: CASSLSNSSPQPQHF. The CDR3 nucleotides are TGTGCCAGCAGTTTATCGAACAGTAGTCCACAGCCCCAGCATTTT.

The rearrangement links TRBV29-1 to TRBJ2-1, with unresolved D. The CDR3 extends over 9 amino acids. CDR1 is SQVTM, CDR2 ANQGSEA, per germline. V was pared by 6 bases and J by 9 bases, with 6 bases between. The CDR3 sequence is CSVGGEQFF. DNA for the CDR3: TGCAGCGTGGGCGGTGAGCAGTTCTTC.

This clone was counted a single time. The chain is built from TRBV23-1 and TRBJ1-3; D remains ambiguous. TRBV23-1 is placed among ORFs of uncertain function. The CDR3 is made up of 13 amino acids. Trimming removed 11 bases at V and 2 bases at J, with 13 bases between. CDR3 coding DNA: TGCGCCCCTGTAGCCGGAACTGGAAACACCATATATTTT. It yields the protein CAPVAGTGNTIYF.

The chain recombines TRBV28 with TRBJ2-7; 10 nucleotides agree with TRBD2. This CDR3 spans 13 amino acids. Germline loops: CDR1 MDHEN, CDR2 SYDVKM. V was pared by 5 bases and J by 3 bases, with 1 base of the junction left unmatched. CDR3 loop: CASSPSGSYEQYF. CDR3 DNA sequence: TGTGCCAGCAGTCCTAGCGGGAGCTACGAGCAGTACTTC.

The gene calls are TRBV27 and TRBJ1-2; D perhaps matches TRBD1 (6 bases). The CDR3 sequence is 15 residues long. Per the germline V gene, CDR1 is MNHEY and CDR2 is SMNVEV (reference sequence). Trimming stripped 4 bases from V and 4 bases from J, with 16 bases between. The CDR3 sequence is CASSSRSGHPYGYTF. Written as DNA, the CDR3 is TGTGCCAGCAGTTCAAGATCGGGACACCCCTATGGCTACACCTTC.

The chain is built from TRBV6-5 and TRBJ2-1, with D perhaps being TRBD1 or TRBD2 (5 bases each). Trimming took 8 bases from V and 2 from J, leaving 16 bases between them. Germline V gene sequence: CDR1 MNHEY, CDR2 SVGAGI. This CDR3 spans 15 amino acids. The CDR3 bases are TGTGCCAGCCACGTGCTAGAGGGGCCCTACAATGAGCAGTTCTTC. It specifies CASHVLEGPYNEQFF.

The chain links TRBV6-6 to TRBJ2-3; 9 bases align to TRBD2. Germline-derived CDR1 and CDR2 are MNHNY and SVGAGI (reference sequence). The CDR3 is 16 residues long. V lost 2 bases and J lost 6; bases outside the gene matches: 9. The CDR3 protein is CASSYGAVAGVDTQYF. The DNA of the CDR3 is TGTGCCAGCAGTTACGGCGCTGTAGCGGGAGTTGATACGCAGTATTTT.

The sample holds a few counts of this clone. The V gene is TRBV2, the J gene TRBJ1-1, with D hard to call. V gave up 1 base and J gave up 4 bases, with 10 bases separating them. Germline V lookup: CDR1 SNHLY, CDR2 FYNNEI. CDR3 length equals 14 residues. In DNA form, the CDR3 reads TGTGCCAGCAGTGAAGACGGGGTTGGCACTGAAGCTTTCTTT. Translating gives CASSEDGVGTEAFF.